This TCR beta chain stems from a study of blood T cell repertoires in COVID-19. At the level of the study: Whether acute or convalescent, the COVID-19 samples came from the United States, Italy and Spain.

The study recruited people aged roughly 18 to 89 years across roughly 25 US areas. The method was immunoSEQ multiplex PCR; TCRdb's version includes in-frame clones alone and lacks a portion of them. The sample holds about 160,000 clones, approximately 81% seen once. The CDR3 length is 14 residues. V was clipped by 8 bases and J by 5 bases, with 18 bases between them. Germline V lookup: CDR1 PRHDT, CDR2 FYEKMQ (reference sequence). The material sequenced was PBMCs or T cells enriched from blood (not recorded which). J is TRBJ2-5 and V is TRBV13, with TRBD2 as a possible D gene (7 bases). The receptor comes from a man aged 60-69 years who had recovered from COVID-19. Here the CDR3 DNA reads TGTGCCAGCCGAAGCGCGGGGGCATCGGAGACCCAGTACTTC. Its translation is CASRSAGASETQYF.